Listed below are T cell receptor beta chains from one sample, sequenced in a study of cytomegalovirus exposure and HLA in healthy donors. Assay: immunoSEQ multiplex PCR; the TCRdb copy retains only in-frame clones and omits some. Among around 270,000 clones listed, about four fifths were seen once. The sequencing input was PBMCs. Source of these receptors: a girl between 2 and 10 years old in good health and CMV-seronegative. Each CDR3 is given with its conserved first and last residue. The D gene is left open where the match is weak. Expanded clones get a size class; other rows say once, few or many, or leave the size out.

TRBJ2-7 | once | TRBD1 | TRBV28 | CASSLGQGNYEQYF | TGTGCCAGCAGCCTAGGACAGGGAAACTACGAGCAGTACTTC
TRBJ2-7 | . | TRBD1 | TRBV7-9 | CAIVGTAQLSNEQYF | TGTGCCATAGTTGGGACAGCTCAACTCTCCAACGAGCAGTACTTC
TRBJ1-2 | once | . | TRBV6-1 | CASSEAGGDGYTF | TGTGCCAGCAGTGAAGCGGGAGGGGACGGCTACACCTTC
TRBJ1-3 | . | . | TRBV30 | CAWSTGSSGNTIYF | TGTGCCTGGAGTACAGGAAGCTCTGGAAACACCATATATTTT
TRBJ2-7 | . | . | TRBV10-1 | CASSGSRDSSSYEQYF | TGCGCCAGCAGTGGTAGCCGGGACTCGAGCTCCTACGAGCAGTACTTC
TRBJ2-7 | . | . | TRBV5-1 | CASSLDMDSYEQYF | TGCGCCAGCAGCTTGGACATGGACAGCTACGAGCAGTACTTC
TRBJ2-5 | . | TRBD1 | TRBV13 | CASSSTHRGRPRTQYF | TGTGCCAGCAGCTCCACTCACAGGGGTCGTCCAAGGACCCAGTACTTC
TRBJ1-1 | . | . | TRBV6-1 | CASMVRTEAFF | TGTGCCAGCATGGTCCGGACTGAAGCTTTCTTT
TRBJ1-2 | few | . | TRBV10-2 | CASGRGGIYPYSF | TGCGCCAGCGGCCGAGGGGGAATATATCCTTACAGCTTC
TRBJ1-2 | . | TRBD1 | TRBV7-7 | CASSKDRGQGYTF | TGTGCCAGCAGCAAGGACAGGGGGCAGGGCTACACCTTC
TRBJ2-5 | once | . | TRBV21-1 | CASSNKGPGRQETQYF | TGTGCCAGCAGCAATAAAGGCCCCGGCAGGCAAGAGACCCAGTACTTC
TRBJ2-7 | . | . | TRBV30 | CAWSLQTGNYEQYF | TGTGCCTGGAGTCTTCAAACAGGGAACTACGAGCAGTACTTC
TRBJ1-2 | . | . | TRBV19 | CASSIDRGHYTF | TGTGCCAGTAGTATAGACAGGGGCCACTACACCTTC
TRBJ2-7 | few | TRBD1 | TRBV5-5 | CASSLPDRSSYEQYF | TGTGCCAGCAGCTTGCCGGACAGGAGCTCCTACGAGCAGTACTTC
TRBJ2-5 | . | TRBD1 | TRBV19 | CASSIEDRGGQETQYF | TGTGCCAGTAGTATAGAGGACAGGGGCGGCCAAGAGACCCAGTACTTC
TRBJ1-5 | once | TRBD1 | TRBV4-1 | CASSPWTGGNQPQHF | TGCGCCAGCAGCCCCTGGACAGGGGGGAATCAGCCCCAGCATTTT
TRBJ2-7 | . | TRBD2 | TRBV5-1 | CASSRTLWTSGSYEQYF | TGCGCCAGCAGCCGAACCTTATGGACTAGCGGGAGTTACGAGCAGTACTTC
TRBJ2-5 | . | TRBD2 | TRBV5-4 | CASSFAGTKETQYF | TGTGCCAGCAGCTTCGCAGGGACTAAAGAGACCCAGTACTTC
TRBJ2-2 | . | . | TRBV4-1 | CASSPQPGGGNTGELFF | TGCGCCAGCAGCCCCCAACCGGGGGGCGGGAACACCGGGGAGCTGTTTTTT
TRBJ1-1 | once | . | TRBV19 | CASKGERAGVTLEAFF | TGTGCCAGCAAGGGTGAAAGGGCGGGGGTCACACTTGAAGCTTTCTTT
TRBJ1-2 | . | TRBD1 | TRBV2 | CASIEGTGNTF | TGTGCCAGCATCGAGGGGACAGGGAATACCTTC
TRBJ1-2 | few | TRBD1 | TRBV25-1 | CASRGQGAGGNYGYTF | TGTGCCAGCAGAGGACAGGGGGCAGGAGGCAACTATGGCTACACCTTC
TRBJ2-1 | few | . | TRBV27 | CASSPTGSNYNEQFF | TGTGCCAGCAGTCCGACCGGGAGCAACTACAATGAGCAGTTCTTC
TRBJ1-5 | once | TRBD1 | TRBV19 | CASSIAGGWDQPQHF | TGTGCCAGTAGTATTGCAGGGGGCTGGGATCAGCCCCAGCATTTT
TRBJ1-2 | . | . | TRBV27 | CASSSSDRPNYGYTF | TGTGCCAGCAGTTCCTCAGACAGGCCTAACTATGGCTACACCTTC
TRBJ2-1 | . | TRBD2 | TRBV5-1 | CASSLVTGGRKNEQFF | TGCGCCAGCAGCTTGGTTACGGGGGGGCGCAAGAATGAGCAGTTCTTC
TRBJ2-5 | . | TRBD2 | TRBV6-5 | CASSYSTSQGRETQYF | TGTGCCAGCAGTTACTCGACTAGCCAGGGAAGAGAGACCCAGTACTTC
TRBJ2-3 | . | . | TRBV5-1 | CASSLTDTQYF | TGCGCCAGCAGCCTCACAGATACGCAGTATTTT
TRBJ1-1 | . | TRBD1 | TRBV28 | CASGPTGTGNTEAFF | TGTGCCAGTGGTCCTACCGGGACAGGGAACACTGAAGCTTTCTTT